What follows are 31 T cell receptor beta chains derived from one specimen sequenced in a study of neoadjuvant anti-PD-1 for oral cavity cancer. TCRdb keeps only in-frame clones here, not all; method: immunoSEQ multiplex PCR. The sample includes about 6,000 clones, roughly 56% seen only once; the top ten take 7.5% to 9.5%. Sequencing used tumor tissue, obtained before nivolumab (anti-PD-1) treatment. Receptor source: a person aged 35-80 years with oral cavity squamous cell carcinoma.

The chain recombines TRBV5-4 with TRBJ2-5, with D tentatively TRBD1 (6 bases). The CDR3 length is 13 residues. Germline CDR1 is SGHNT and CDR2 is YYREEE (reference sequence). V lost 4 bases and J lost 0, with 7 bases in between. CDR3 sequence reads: CASSRTDQETQYF. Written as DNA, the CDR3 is TGTGCCAGCAGCCGGACAGACCAAGAGACCCAGTACTTC.

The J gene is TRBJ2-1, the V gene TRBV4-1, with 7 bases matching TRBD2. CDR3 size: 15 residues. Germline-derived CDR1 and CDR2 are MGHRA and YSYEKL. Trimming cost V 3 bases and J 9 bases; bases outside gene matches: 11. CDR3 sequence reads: CASSQADREVGEQFF. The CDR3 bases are TGCGCCAGCAGCCAGGCGGACCGGGAGGTTGGTGAGCAGTTCTTC.

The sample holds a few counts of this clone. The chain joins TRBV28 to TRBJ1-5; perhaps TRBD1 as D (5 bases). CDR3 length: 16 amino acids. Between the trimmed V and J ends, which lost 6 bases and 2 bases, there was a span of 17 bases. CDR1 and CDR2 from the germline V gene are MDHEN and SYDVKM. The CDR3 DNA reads TGTGCCAGCAGGTTGGCAGGGAATTTCGGCAATCAGCCCCAGCATTTT. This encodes CASRLAGNFGNQPQHF.

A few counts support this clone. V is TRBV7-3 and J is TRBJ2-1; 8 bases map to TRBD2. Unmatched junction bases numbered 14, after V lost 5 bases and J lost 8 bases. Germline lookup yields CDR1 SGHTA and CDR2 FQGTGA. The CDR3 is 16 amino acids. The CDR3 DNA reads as TGTGCCAGCAGCCACCCTAGCGGGCTTAACAGGGATGAGCAGTTCTTC. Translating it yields CASSHPSGLNRDEQFF.

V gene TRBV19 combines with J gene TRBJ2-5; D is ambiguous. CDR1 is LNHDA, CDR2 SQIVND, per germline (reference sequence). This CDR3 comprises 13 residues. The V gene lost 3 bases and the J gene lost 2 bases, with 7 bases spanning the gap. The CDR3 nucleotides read TGTGCCAGTAGTATTTTGGCTCAAGAGACCCAGTACTTC. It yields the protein CASSILAQETQYF.

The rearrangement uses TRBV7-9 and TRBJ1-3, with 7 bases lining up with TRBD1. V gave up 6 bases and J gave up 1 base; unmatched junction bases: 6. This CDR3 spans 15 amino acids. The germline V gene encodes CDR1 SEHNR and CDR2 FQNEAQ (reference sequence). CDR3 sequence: CASSSPGGSGNTIYF. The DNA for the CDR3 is TGTGCCAGCAGTTCACCAGGGGGATCTGGAAACACCATATATTTT.

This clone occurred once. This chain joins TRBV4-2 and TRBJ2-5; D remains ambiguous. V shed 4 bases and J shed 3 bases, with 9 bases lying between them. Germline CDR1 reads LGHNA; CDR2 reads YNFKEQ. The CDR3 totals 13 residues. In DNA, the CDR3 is TGTGCCAGCAGCCCCCGATTAAAAGAGACCCAGTACTTC. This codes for CASSPRLKETQYF.

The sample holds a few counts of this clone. CDR3 region: CSVLTAEAFF. Written as DNA, the CDR3 is TGCAGTGTGTTGACGGCTGAAGCTTTCTTT. The rearrangement joins TRBV20-1 to TRBJ1-1; D is unclear. CDR1 DFQATT and CDR2 SNEGSKA come from the germline V gene (reference sequence). The CDR3 has 10 residues. Trimming shortened V by 7 bases and J by 6 bases, and 9 bases separated the two germline ends.

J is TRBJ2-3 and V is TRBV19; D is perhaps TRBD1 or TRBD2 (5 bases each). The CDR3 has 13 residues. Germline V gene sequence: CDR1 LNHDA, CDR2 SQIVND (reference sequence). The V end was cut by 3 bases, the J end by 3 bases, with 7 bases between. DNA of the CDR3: TGTGCCAGTAGTATTGGGGGAACAGATACGCAGTATTTT. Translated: CASSIGGTDTQYF. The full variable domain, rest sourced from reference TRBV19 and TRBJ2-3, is DGGITQSPKYLFRKEGQNVTLSCEQNLNHDAMYWYRQDPGQGLRLIYYSQIVNDFQKGDIAEGYSVSREKKESFPLTVTSAQKNPTAFYLCASSIGGTDTQYFGPGTRLTVL.

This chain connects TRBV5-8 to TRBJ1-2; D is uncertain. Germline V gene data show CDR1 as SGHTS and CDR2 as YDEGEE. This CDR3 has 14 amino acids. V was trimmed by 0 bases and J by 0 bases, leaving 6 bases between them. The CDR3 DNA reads TGTGCCAGCAGCTTGGACACTACTAACTATGGCTACACCTTC. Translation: CASSLDTTNYGYTF.

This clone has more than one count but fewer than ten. Here the CDR3 reads CASRAGTSYEQYF. The CDR3 nucleotides are TGTGCCAGCAGGGCAGGAACCTCCTACGAGCAGTACTTC. V is TRBV11-2 and J is TRBJ2-7; no firm D call. CDR1 and CDR2 (germline): SGHAT, FQNNGV. This CDR3 comprises 13 residues. Trimming took off 6 bases at V and 0 bases at J, with 9 bases between the two ends. Together with reference TRBV11-2 and TRBJ2-7, the CDR3 gives the full variable domain: EAGVAQSPRYKIIEKRQSVAFWCNPISGHATLYWYQQILGQGPKLLIQFQNNGVVDDSQLPKDRFSAERLKGVDSTLKIQPAKLEDSAVYLCASRAGTSYEQYFGPGTRLTVT.

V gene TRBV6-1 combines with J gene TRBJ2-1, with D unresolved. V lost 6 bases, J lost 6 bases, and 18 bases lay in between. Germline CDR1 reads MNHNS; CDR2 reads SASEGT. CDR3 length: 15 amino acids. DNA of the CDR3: TGTGCCAGCAGACCTGGTGAGGAATCTTTCAATGAGCAGTTCTTC. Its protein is CASRPGEESFNEQFF.

DNA of the CDR3: TGCGCCAGCAGCTTGGGACAGGGCTACAATGAGCAGTTCTTC. Translating it yields CASSLGQGYNEQFF. V usage is TRBV5-1 and J usage is TRBJ2-1; 7 bases align to TRBD1. V gave up 0 bases and J gave up 3 bases; unmatched junction bases: 0. CDR3 size: 14 residues. Germline V gives CDR1 SGHRS, CDR2 YFSETQ.

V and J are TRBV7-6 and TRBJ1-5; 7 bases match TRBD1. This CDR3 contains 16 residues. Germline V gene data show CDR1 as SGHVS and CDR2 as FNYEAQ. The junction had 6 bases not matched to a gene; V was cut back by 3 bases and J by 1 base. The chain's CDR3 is CASSLMADRSNQPQHF. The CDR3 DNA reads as TGTGCCAGCAGCTTGATGGCGGACAGGAGCAATCAGCCCCAGCATTTT.

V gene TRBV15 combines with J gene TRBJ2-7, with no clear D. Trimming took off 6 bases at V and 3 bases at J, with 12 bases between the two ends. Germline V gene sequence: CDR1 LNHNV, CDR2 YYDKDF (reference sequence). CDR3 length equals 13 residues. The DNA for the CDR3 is TGTGCCACCAGTCTCGGAACGGACTACGAGCAGTACTTC. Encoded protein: CATSLGTDYEQYF.

The CDR3 protein is CASNESGGNTGELFF. CDR3 in DNA: TGTGCCAGCAACGAATCAGGGGGTAACACCGGGGAGCTGTTTTTT. The genes are TRBV21-1 and TRBJ2-2; the D segment call TRBD1 is taken from the table without a DNA check. TRBV21-1 is a pseudogene locus. The CDR3 has 15 residues.

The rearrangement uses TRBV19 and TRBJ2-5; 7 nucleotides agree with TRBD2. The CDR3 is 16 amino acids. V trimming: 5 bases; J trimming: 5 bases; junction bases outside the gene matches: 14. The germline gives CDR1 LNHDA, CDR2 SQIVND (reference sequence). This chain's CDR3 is CASSVTSSRYAETQYF. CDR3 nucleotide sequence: TGTGCCAGTAGTGTGACTAGCTCAAGGTATGCGGAGACCCAGTACTTC.

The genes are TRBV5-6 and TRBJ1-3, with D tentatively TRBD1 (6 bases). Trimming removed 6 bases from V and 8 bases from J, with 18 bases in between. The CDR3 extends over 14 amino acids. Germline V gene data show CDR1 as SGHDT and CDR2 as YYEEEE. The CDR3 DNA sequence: TGTGCCAGCAATCTCCAACAGGGTCTGGACACCATATATTTT. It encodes CASNLQQGLDTIYF.

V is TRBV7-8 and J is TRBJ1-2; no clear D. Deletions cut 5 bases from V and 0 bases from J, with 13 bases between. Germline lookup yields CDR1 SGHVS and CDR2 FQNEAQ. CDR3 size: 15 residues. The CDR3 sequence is CASSPQARANYGYTF. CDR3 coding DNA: TGTGCCAGCAGCCCTCAAGCGAGGGCTAACTATGGCTACACCTTC.

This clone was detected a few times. CDR3 in amino acids: CASRMGLAGARSSYEQYF. The CDR3 bases are TGTGCCAGCAGAATGGGACTAGCGGGAGCCCGGAGCTCCTACGAGCAGTACTTC. The rearrangement links TRBV28 to TRBJ2-7; 14 bases agree with TRBD2. The CDR3 loop spans 18 amino acids. Germline V gene sequence: CDR1 MDHEN, CDR2 SYDVKM. J was trimmed by 0 bases and V by 6 bases; bases with no gene match: 10.

In DNA form, the CDR3 reads TGTGCCAGCAGCCTACAGAGGATGAACACTGAAGCTTTCTTT. Its translation is CASSLQRMNTEAFF. The chain uses TRBV14 and TRBJ1-1; the D is unclear. Trimming removed 4 bases from V and 0 bases from J, with 9 bases in between. Per germline, CDR1 SGHDN and CDR2 FVKESK. The CDR3 contains 14 residues.

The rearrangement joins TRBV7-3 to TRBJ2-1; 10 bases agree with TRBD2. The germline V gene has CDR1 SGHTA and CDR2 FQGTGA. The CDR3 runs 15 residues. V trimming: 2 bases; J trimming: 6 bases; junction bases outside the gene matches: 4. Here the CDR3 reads CASSLLAGDVNEQFF. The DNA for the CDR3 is TGTGCCAGCAGCTTACTAGCGGGAGACGTCAATGAGCAGTTCTTC.

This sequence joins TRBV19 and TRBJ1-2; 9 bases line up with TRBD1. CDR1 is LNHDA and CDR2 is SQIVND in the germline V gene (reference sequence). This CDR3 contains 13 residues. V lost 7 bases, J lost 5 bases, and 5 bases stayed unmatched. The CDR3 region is CASKGTGSYGYTF. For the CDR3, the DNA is TGTGCCAGTAAAGGGACAGGGAGTTATGGCTACACCTTC.

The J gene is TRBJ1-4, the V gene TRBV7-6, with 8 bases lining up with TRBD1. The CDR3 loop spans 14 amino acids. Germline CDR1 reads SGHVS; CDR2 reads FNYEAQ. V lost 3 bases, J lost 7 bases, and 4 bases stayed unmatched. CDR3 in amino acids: CASSLRTGREKLFF. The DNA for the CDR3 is TGTGCCAGCAGCTTGAGGACAGGGCGTGAAAAACTGTTTTTT.

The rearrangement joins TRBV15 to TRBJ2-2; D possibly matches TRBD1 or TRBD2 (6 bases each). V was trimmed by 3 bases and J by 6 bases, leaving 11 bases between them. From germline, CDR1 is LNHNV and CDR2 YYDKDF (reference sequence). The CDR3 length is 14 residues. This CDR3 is CATSSGGPPGELFF. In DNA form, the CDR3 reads TGTGCCACCAGCAGCGGGGGCCCACCCGGGGAGCTGTTTTTT.

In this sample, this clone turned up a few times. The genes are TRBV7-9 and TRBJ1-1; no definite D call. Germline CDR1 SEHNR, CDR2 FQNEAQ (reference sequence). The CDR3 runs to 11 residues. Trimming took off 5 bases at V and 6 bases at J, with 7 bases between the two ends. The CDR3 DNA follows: TGTGCCAGCAGCCTCAGCGCTGAAGCTTTCTTT. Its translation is CASSLSAEAFF.

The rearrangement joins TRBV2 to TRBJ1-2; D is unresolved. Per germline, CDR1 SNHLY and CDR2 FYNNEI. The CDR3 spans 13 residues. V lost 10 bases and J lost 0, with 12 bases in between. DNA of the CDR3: TGTGCCAACCCGAGTACCCCTAACTATGGCTACACCTTC. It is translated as CANPSTPNYGYTF. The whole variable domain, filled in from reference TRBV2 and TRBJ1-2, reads EPEVTQTPSHQVTQMGQEVILRCVPISNHLYFYWYRQILGQKVEFLVSFYNNEISEKSEIFDDQFSVERPDGSNFTLKIRSTKLEDSAMYFCANPSTPNYGYTFGSGTRLTVV.

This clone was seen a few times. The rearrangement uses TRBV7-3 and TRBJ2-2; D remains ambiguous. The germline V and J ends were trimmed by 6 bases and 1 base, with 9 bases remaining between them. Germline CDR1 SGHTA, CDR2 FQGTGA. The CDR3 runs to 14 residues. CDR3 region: CASREKRNTGELFF. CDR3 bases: TGTGCCAGCAGAGAGAAACGGAACACCGGGGAGCTGTTTTTT.

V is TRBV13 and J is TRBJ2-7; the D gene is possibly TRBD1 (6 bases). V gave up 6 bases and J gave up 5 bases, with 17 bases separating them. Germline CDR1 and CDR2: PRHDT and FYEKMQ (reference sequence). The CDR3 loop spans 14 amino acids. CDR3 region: CASRSRQGRNEQYF. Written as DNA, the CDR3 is TGTGCCAGCAGAAGCCGGCAGGGGCGAAACGAGCAGTACTTC.

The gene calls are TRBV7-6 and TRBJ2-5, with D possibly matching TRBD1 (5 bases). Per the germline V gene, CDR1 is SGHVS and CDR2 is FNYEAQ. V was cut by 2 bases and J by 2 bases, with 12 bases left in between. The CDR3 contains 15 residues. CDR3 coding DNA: TGTGCCAGCAGCTTAAGGCAGGGCACTCAAGAGACCCAGTACTTC. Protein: CASSLRQGTQETQYF. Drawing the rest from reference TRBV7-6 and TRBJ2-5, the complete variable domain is GAGVSQSPRYKVTKRGQDVALRCDPISGHVSLYWYRQALGQGPEFLTYFNYEAQQDKSGLPNDRFSAERPEGSISTLTIQRTEQRDSAMYRCASSLRQGTQETQYFGPGTRLLVL.

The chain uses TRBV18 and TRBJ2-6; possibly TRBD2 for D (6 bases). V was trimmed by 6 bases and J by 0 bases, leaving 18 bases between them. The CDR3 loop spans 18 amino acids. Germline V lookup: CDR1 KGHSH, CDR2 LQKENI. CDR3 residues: CASSPLSGVVSGANVLTF. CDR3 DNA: TGTGCCAGCTCCCCTCTGTCGGGGGTCGTCTCTGGGGCCAACGTCCTGACTTTC.